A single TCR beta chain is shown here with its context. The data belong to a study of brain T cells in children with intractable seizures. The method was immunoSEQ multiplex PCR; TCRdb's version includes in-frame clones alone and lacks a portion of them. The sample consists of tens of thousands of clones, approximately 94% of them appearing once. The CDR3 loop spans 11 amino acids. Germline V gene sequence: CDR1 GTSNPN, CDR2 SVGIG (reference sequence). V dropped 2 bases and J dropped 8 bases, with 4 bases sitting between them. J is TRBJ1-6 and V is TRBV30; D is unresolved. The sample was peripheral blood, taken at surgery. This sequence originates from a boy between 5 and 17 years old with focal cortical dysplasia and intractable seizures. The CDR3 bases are TGTGCCTGGAGTAGAGATTCACCCCTCCACTTT. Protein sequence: CAWSRDSPLHF.